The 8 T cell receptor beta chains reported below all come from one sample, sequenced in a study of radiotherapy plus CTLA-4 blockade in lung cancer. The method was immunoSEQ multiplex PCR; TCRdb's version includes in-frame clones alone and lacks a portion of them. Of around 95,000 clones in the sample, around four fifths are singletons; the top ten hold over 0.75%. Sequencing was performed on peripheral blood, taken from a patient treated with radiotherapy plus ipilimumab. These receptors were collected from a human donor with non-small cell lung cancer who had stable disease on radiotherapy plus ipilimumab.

CDR3 bases: TGTGCCTGGAGTATTACGGGACTAAAGAATGAGCAGTTCTTC. This codes for CAWSITGLKNEQFF. The chain carries TRBV30 and TRBJ2-1; 7 nucleotides align to TRBD2. The germline V gene has CDR1 GTSNPN and CDR2 SVGIG (reference sequence). The junction had 8 bases not matched to a gene; V was cut back by 2 bases and J by 7 bases. The CDR3 loop spans 14 amino acids. The variable domain in full, with the rest retrieved from reference TRBV30 and TRBJ2-1, is SQTIHQWPATLVQPVGSPLSLECTVEGTSNPNLYWYRQAAGRGLQLLFYSVGIGQISSEVPQNLSASRPQDRQFILSSKKLLLSDSGFYLCAWSITGLKNEQFFGPGTRLTVL.

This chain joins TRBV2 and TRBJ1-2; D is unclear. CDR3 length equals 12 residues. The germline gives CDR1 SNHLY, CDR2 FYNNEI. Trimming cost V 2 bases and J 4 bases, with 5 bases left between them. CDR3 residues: CASSELSYGYTF. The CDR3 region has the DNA TGTGCCAGCAGTGAATTGAGCTATGGCTACACCTTC.

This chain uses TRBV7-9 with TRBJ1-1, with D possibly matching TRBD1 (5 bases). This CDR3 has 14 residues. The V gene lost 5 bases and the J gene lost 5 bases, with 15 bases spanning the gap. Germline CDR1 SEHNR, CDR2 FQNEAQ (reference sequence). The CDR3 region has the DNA TGTGCCAGCAGCGGCGCTGAAGGGACTACTGAAGCTTTCTTT. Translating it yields CASSGAEGTTEAFF.

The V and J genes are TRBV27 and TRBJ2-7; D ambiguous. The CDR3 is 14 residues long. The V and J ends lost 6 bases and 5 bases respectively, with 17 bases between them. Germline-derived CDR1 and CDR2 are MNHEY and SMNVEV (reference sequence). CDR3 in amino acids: CASSSWATQNEQYF. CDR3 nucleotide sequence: TGTGCCAGCAGCTCGTGGGCTACGCAGAACGAGCAGTACTTC.

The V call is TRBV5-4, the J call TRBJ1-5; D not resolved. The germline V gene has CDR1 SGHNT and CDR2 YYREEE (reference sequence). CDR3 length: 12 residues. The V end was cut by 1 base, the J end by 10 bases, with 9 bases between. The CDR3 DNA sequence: TGTGCCAGCAGCTTGTTGGGAGGCCCCCAGCATTTT. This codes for CASSLLGGPQHF.

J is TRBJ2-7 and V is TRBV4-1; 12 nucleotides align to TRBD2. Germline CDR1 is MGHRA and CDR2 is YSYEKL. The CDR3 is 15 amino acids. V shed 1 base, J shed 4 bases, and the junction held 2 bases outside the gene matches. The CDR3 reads CASSQGGTSGYEQYF. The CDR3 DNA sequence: TGCGCCAGCAGCCAAGGAGGGACTAGCGGGTACGAGCAGTACTTC.

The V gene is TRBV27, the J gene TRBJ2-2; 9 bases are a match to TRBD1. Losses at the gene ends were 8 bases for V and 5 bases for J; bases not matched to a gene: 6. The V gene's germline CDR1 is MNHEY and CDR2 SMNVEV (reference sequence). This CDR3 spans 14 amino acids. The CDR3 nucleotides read TGTGCCAGCCGGACAGGGGCGGTTACCGGGGAGCTGTTTTTT. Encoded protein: CASRTGAVTGELFF.

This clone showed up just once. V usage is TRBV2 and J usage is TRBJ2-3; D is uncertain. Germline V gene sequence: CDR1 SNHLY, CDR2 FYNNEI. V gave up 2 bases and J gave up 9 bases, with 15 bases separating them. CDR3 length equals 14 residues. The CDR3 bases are TGTGCCAGCAGTGAATGGGTACGGCCGGAAACGCAGTATTTT. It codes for CASSEWVRPETQYF.